What follows describes a single TCR beta chain. These data originate in a study of PD-1 blockade in classical Hodgkin lymphoma. The time point denotes: cycle 4 day 1 (C4D1), after less than 7 weeks of nivolumab. Relapse after autologous stem cell transplantation occurred in every patient, and brentuximab vedotin exposure varied. Using magnetic negative selection, the CD4+ T cells were separated out of thawed PBMCs. Sequenced by immunoSEQ multiplex PCR; TCRdb stores in-frame clones only, minus some. The sample has under 25,000 clones, about 70% seen once. Germline CDR1 reads SNHLY; CDR2 reads FYNNEI. The V and J ends lost 4 bases and 3 bases, in that order; junction bases with no gene match: 2. The length of the CDR3 is 13 residues.

The TCR originated in a human donor with classical Hodgkin lymphoma. The rearrangement links TRBV2 to TRBJ1-1; 7 bases are shared with TRBD1. Sequencing used CD4+ T cells from blood, obtained before the fourth cycle of nivolumab. CDR3 sequence: CASSGDRDTEAFF. The CDR3 coding sequence is TGTGCCAGCAGTGGTGACAGGGACACTGAAGCTTTCTTT.